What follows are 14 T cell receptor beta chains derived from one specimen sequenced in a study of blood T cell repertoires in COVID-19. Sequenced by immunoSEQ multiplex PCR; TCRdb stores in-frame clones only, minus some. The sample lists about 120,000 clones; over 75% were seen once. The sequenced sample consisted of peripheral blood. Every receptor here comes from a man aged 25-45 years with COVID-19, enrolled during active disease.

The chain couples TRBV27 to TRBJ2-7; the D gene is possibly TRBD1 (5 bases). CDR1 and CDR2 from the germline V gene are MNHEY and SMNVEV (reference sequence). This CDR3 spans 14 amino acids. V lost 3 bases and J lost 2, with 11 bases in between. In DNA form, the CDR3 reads TGTGCCAGCAGTTTTGCAGACAGCGCCTACGAGCAGTACTTC. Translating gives CASSFADSAYEQYF.

The CDR3 is CASSIQSSNEKLFF. CDR3 sequence (DNA): TGTGCCAGTAGTATTCAGTCGTCTAATGAAAAACTGTTTTTT. The rearrangement uses TRBV19 and TRBJ1-4; D is undetermined. The CDR3 covers 14 residues. Germline V gene sequence: CDR1 LNHDA, CDR2 SQIVND (reference sequence). V was cut by 3 bases and J by 3 bases, with 8 bases left in between. The full variable domain, in which reference TRBV19 and TRBJ1-4 provide the parts outside the CDR3, is DGGITQSPKYLFRKEGQNVTLSCEQNLNHDAMYWYRQDPGQGLRLIYYSQIVNDFQKGDIAEGYSVSREKKESFPLTVTSAQKNPTAFYLCASSIQSSNEKLFFGSGTQLSVL.

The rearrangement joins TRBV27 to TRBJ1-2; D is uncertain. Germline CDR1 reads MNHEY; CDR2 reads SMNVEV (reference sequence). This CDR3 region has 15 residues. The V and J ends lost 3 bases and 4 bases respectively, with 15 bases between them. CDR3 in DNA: TGTGCCAGCAGTTTTTGGGGAGGAGACGGCTATGGCTACACCTTC. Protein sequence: CASSFWGGDGYGYTF.

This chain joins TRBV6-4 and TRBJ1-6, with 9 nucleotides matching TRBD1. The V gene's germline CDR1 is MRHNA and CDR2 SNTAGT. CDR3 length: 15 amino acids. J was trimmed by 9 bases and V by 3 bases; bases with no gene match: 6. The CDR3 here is CASSEGDRATSPLHF. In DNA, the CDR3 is TGTGCCAGCAGTGAAGGGGACAGGGCCACTTCACCCCTCCACTTT.

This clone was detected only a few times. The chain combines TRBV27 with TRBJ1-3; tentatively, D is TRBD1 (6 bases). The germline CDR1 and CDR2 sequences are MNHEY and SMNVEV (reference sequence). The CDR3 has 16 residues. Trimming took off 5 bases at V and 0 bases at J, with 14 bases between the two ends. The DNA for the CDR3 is TGTGCCAGCAGTAGGGGGGGCGCAGGCTCTGGAAACACCATATATTTT. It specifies CASSRGGAGSGNTIYF.

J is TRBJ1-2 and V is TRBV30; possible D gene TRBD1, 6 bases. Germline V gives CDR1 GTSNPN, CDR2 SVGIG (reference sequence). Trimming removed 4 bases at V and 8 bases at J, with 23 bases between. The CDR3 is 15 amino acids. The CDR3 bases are TGTGCCTGGATCGATAGGGGGTCCCCTAGAGACGGCTACACCTTC. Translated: CAWIDRGSPRDGYTF.

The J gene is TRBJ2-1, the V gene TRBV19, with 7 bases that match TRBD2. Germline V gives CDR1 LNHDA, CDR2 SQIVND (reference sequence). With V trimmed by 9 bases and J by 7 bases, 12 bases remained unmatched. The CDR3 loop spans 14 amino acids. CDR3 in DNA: TGTGCCAGCCGGCCTAGCGGTTGGGGAAATGAGCAGTTCTTC. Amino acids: CASRPSGWGNEQFF.

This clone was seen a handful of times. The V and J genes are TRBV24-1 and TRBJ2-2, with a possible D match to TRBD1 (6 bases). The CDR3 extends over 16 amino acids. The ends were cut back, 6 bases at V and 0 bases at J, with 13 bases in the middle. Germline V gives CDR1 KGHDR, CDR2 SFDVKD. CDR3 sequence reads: CATSPGQTANTGELFF. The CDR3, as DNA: TGTGCCACCAGTCCCGGACAGACCGCGAACACCGGGGAGCTGTTTTTT.

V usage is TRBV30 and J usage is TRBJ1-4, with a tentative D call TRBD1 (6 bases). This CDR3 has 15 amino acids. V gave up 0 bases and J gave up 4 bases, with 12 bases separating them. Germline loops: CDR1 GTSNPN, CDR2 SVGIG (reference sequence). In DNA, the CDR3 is TGTGCCTGGAGTGTCTCAGGGGCTAATAATGAAAAACTGTTTTTT. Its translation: CAWSVSGANNEKLFF.

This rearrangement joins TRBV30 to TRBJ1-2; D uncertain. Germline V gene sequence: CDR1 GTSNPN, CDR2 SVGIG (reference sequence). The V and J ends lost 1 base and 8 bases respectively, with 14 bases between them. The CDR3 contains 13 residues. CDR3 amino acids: CAWSAVSRGGYTF. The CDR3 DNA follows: TGTGCCTGGAGTGCGGTCTCCCGGGGAGGCTACACCTTC. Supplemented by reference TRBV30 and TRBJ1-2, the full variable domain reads SQTIHQWPATLVQPVGSPLSLECTVEGTSNPNLYWYRQAAGRGLQLLFYSVGIGQISSEVPQNLSASRPQDRQFILSSKKLLLSDSGFYLCAWSAVSRGGYTFGSGTRLTVV.

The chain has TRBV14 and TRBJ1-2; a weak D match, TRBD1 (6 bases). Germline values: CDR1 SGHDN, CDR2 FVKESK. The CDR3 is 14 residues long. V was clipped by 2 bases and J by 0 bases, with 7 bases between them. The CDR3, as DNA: TGTGCCAGCAGCCAAAACAGGGCTAACTATGGCTACACCTTC. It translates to CASSQNRANYGYTF.

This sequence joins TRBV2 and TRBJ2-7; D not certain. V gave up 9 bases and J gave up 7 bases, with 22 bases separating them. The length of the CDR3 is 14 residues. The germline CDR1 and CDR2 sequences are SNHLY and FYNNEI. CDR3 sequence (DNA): TGTGCCAGGTCCTCGTCAACGAGATCGGGTGAGCAGTACTTC. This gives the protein CARSSSTRSGEQYF.

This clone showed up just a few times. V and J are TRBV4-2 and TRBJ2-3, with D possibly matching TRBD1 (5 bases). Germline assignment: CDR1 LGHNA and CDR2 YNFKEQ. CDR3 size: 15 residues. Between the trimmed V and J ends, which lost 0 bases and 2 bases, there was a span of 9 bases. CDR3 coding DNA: TGTGCCAGCAGCCAAGAGGGGCTCAACACAGATACGCAGTATTTT. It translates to CASSQEGLNTDTQYF.

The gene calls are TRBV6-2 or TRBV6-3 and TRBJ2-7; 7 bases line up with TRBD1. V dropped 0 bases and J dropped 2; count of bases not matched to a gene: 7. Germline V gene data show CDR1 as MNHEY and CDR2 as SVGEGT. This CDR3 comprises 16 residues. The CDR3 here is CASSYSKWTGTYEQYF. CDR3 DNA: TGTGCCAGCAGTTACTCGAAATGGACAGGTACCTACGAGCAGTACTTC.